Listed below are T cell receptor beta chains from one sample, sequenced in a study of identical twins. One entry per CDR3 protein results from TCRdb running MiXCR on the 5' RACE reads. The sample has 220,000 or so distinct CDR3 sequences, around 7% seen once. The data were also submitted as part of a second study, on yellow fever vaccine responses in identical twins.

Input material: memory (CD45RO+) T cells sorted from blood. These TCRs come from a woman in her late teens or twenties in good health. The CDR3 runs from the conserved cysteine through the conserved F or W. D genes are given only for firm matches. Only some rows state a clone size, as once, few, many or a class for expanded clones.

>many|TRBV7-9|NA|TRBJ1-6
CASSPRGEGTSPLHF
TGTGCCAGCAGCCCCCGCGGTGAGGGGACATCACCCCTCCACTTT
>NA|TRBV7-9|NA|TRBJ1-1
CASSQTGWDTEAFF
TGTGCCAGCAGCCAGACCGGGTGGGACACTGAAGCTTTCTTT
>many|TRBV5-1|NA|TRBJ2-7
CASSLGRSYEQYF
TGCGCCAGCAGCTTGGGCAGATCCTACGAGCAGTACTTC
>few|TRBV28|NA|TRBJ1-5
CASSLYDQPQHF
TGTGCCAGCAGTTTATATGATCAGCCCCAGCATTTT
>few|TRBV7-6|NA|TRBJ2-2
CASSYPGAGELFF
TGTGCCAGCAGCTATCCAGGGGCCGGGGAGCTGTTTTTT
>few|TRBV3-1|NA|TRBJ2-7
CASSAGSVAYEQYF
TGTGCCAGCAGCGCCGGGAGCGTCGCCTACGAGCAGTACTTC
>NA|TRBV29-1|NA|TRBJ1-1
CSVPSGAMNTEAFF
TGCAGCGTTCCAAGTGGGGCTATGAACACTGAAGCTTTCTTT
>many|TRBV5-1|NA|TRBJ1-1
CASSLGAMNTEAFF
TGCGCCAGCAGCTTGGGAGCAATGAACACTGAAGCTTTCTTT
>many|TRBV12-3/TRBV12-4|NA|TRBJ2-7
CASSPSITDSGGQYF
TGTGCCAGCAGCCCGTCTATCACCGACTCGGGTGGGCAGTACTTC
>NA|TRBV7-9|NA|TRBJ2-1
CASSSRDRLRSSEQFF
TGTGCCAGCAGCTCACGGGACCGCCTCCGTAGTAGTGAGCAGTTCTTC
>NA|TRBV20-1|NA|TRBJ2-5
CSACPGRGQETQYF
TGCAGTGCTTGCCCGGGCAGGGGTCAAGAGACCCAGTACTTC